This entry lists 13 T cell receptor beta chains sequenced from one sample in a study of cytomegalovirus exposure and HLA in healthy donors. Both 60 Vbeta primers and 13 Jbeta primers went into the PCR. Profiled with immunoSEQ multiplex PCR; TCRdb holds only in-frame clones, not every one. Of under 130,000 clones in the sample, approximately 69% were seen once. Sequencing was performed on PBMCs. The receptors stem from a man aged 25 to 40 in good health and CMV-seronegative.

This chain links TRBV6-5 with TRBJ1-3; D unresolved. The CDR3 consists of 14 residues. Germline V gives CDR1 MNHEY, CDR2 SVGAGI. Trimming took off 6 bases at V and 0 bases at J, with 9 bases between the two ends. The CDR3 here is CASRSDGSGNTIYF. For the CDR3, the DNA is TGTGCCAGCAGGTCAGATGGCTCTGGAAACACCATATATTTT.

The chain couples TRBV6-5 to TRBJ2-5, with D perhaps matching TRBD1 (6 bases). The last part of the DNA fits TRBJ2-7 better; the J call may be wrong. Germline V lookup: CDR1 MNHEY, CDR2 SVGAGI. The CDR3 covers 14 residues. The CDR3 loop reads CASSFRGLSYEQYF. CDR3 bases: TGTGCCAGCAGTTTCAGGGGCTTAAGCTACGAGCAGTACTTC.

The gene calls are TRBV5-5 and TRBJ2-7; TRBD1 matches 11 bases. The V gene end was trimmed by 4 bases and the J gene end by 3 bases; junction bases not matched to a gene: 18. The germline gives CDR1 SGHKS, CDR2 YYEKEE (reference sequence). This CDR3 is built from 19 residues. Written as DNA, the CDR3 is TGTGCCAGCAGCCGGAAGTGGACAGGGGGCTGGGATGTGGGCTACGAGCAGTACTTC. Its translation is CASSRKWTGGWDVGYEQYF.

The chain employs TRBV13 and TRBJ1-2; 8 nucleotides match TRBD1. The CDR3 is 15 amino acids. Per the germline V gene, CDR1 is PRHDT and CDR2 is FYEKMQ (reference sequence). Trimming took 2 bases from V and 6 from J; bases not matched to a gene: 8. Here the CDR3 DNA reads TGTGCCAGCAGCTTATATAGCAGGGGGCGGGATGGCTACACCTTC. As protein: CASSLYSRGRDGYTF.

The V call is TRBV7-6, the J call TRBJ2-3; D perhaps matches TRBD2 (6 bases). The CDR3 contains 16 residues. From germline, CDR1 is SGHVS and CDR2 FNYEAQ. Trimming took off 1 base at V and 0 bases at J, with 11 bases between the two ends. DNA of the CDR3: TGTGCCAGCAGCTTAGTCGCGGGACCTAGCACAGATACGCAGTATTTT. Translated: CASSLVAGPSTDTQYF.

This chain joins TRBV11-2 and TRBJ2-7, with D possibly matching TRBD2 (6 bases). V shed 6 bases and J shed 3 bases, with 18 bases lying between them. Germline loops: CDR1 SGHAT, CDR2 FQNNGV. This CDR3 comprises 15 residues. The CDR3 coding sequence is TGTGCCAGCAGACCCGGCGAAGCGGGCCTCTACGAGCAGTACTTC. It specifies CASRPGEAGLYEQYF.

V and J are TRBV15 and TRBJ2-3, with a possible D match to TRBD2 (5 bases). The CDR3 consists of 16 residues. Trimming removed 2 bases at V and 2 bases at J, with 14 bases between. Germline values: CDR1 LNHNV, CDR2 YYDKDF (reference sequence). CDR3 residues: CATSRTSGSFTDTQYF. The CDR3 bases are TGTGCCACCAGCAGAACCAGCGGATCCTTCACAGATACGCAGTATTTT.

The rearrangement uses TRBV29-1 and TRBJ1-1, with D perhaps matching TRBD1 (5 bases). V lost 4 bases to trimming and J lost 4 bases, with 16 bases between them. This CDR3 comprises 14 residues. Per the germline V gene, CDR1 is SQVTM and CDR2 is ANQGSEA. In DNA, the CDR3 is TGCAGCGTTGGGTCAGGACAAACCGCCACTGAAGCTTTCTTT. It encodes CSVGSGQTATEAFF.

V is TRBV7-9 and J is TRBJ2-7, with D possibly being TRBD1 (6 bases). This CDR3 has 15 amino acids. The ends were cut back, 5 bases at V and 1 base at J, with 15 bases in the middle. In germline, CDR1 is SEHNR, CDR2 FQNEAQ (reference sequence). In DNA, the CDR3 is TGTGCCAGCAGCGGAAGACGGACAGATTCCTACGAGCAGTACTTC. Protein sequence: CASSGRRTDSYEQYF.

This chain joins TRBV29-1 and TRBJ2-5; TRBD1 agrees at 9 bases. V gave up 7 bases and J gave up 5 bases; unmatched junction bases: 5. Germline CDR1 SQVTM, CDR2 ANQGSEA. The CDR3 has 12 residues. The CDR3 DNA follows: TGCAGCGCGGACAGGGGTGCGGAGACCCAGTACTTC. It translates to CSADRGAETQYF.

This clone was found once. The genes are TRBV18 and TRBJ2-7; 11 bases agree with TRBD2. The CDR3 has 17 residues. Trimming at V came to 2 bases and at J to 1 base, leaving 7 bases not matched to a gene. Germline CDR1 and CDR2: KGHSH and LQKENI. The CDR3 region has the DNA TGTGCCAGCTCACCATCATCCGGGACTAGCGGATCCTACGAGCAGTACTTC. This gives the protein CASSPSSGTSGSYEQYF. Using reference TRBV18 and TRBJ2-7 for the parts outside the CDR3, the full variable domain is NAGVMQNPRHLVRRRGQEARLRCSPMKGHSHVYWYRQLPEEGLKFMVYLQKENIIDESGMPKERFSAEFPKEGPSILRIQQVVRGDSAAYFCASSPSSGTSGSYEQYFGPGTRLTVT.

The chain couples TRBV2 to TRBJ2-4; 8 positions agree with TRBD1. Germline CDR1 and CDR2: SNHLY and FYNNEI. The CDR3 covers 16 residues. The trim removed 1 base at V and 2 bases at J, leaving 4 bases unmatched. Here the CDR3 reads CASSEGTGYTKNIQYF. The CDR3 DNA follows: TGTGCCAGCAGTGAAGGGACAGGGTACACCAAAAACATTCAGTACTTC.

The table lists this clone with a count of one. The CDR3 coding sequence is TGTGCCAGCAGCCAGGGTGGAGTAGGCTACACCTTC. It codes for CASSQGGVGYTF. The chain employs TRBV7-2 and TRBJ1-2; tentative D call: TRBD1 (5 bases). Trimming stripped 5 bases from V and 8 bases from J, with 12 bases between. The germline CDR1 and CDR2 sequences are SGHTA and FQGNSA. The CDR3 consists of 12 residues.